One sample yielded the 8 T cell receptor beta chains listed below, sequenced in a study of neurological immune-mediated disorders (dated by TCRdb to about 2019). The library was made by 5' RACE. The sequencing machine was an Illumina HiSeq 2500. The raw public data were reprocessed by TCRdb itself: fastp quality trimming at Q25, MiXCR clonotype calling, in-frame beta chains only. Rows matching on CDR3 protein sequence are summarized as one entry with the most common DNA and genes. This sample is represented by some 60,000 distinct CDR3 sequences; roughly 9.7% of them were singletons. Together, the top ten hold 9.5% to 15% of the sample. This specimen's time point label, per the study, means: longitudinal time-point 2. The sample comprised PBMCs. These receptors were obtained from a man aged 25-40 years in good health.

This clonotype has ten or more counts. The chain couples TRBV27 to TRBJ2-7; no firm D call. CDR3 size: 11 residues. CDR1 and CDR2 (germline): MNHEY, SMNVEV (reference sequence). V lost 6 bases, J lost 7 bases, and 10 bases lay in between. CDR3 DNA sequence: TGTGCCAGCAGGGAAATGGGGGAGCAGTACTTC. Translated: CASREMGEQYF.

This clonotype has ten or more counts. Here the CDR3 DNA reads TGTGCCAGCAGCTTAGGTGCAGGACGTCAAGAGACCCAGTACTTC. As protein: CASSLGAGRQETQYF. V and J are TRBV13 and TRBJ2-5; D gene unclear. With 0 bases removed from V and 2 bases from J, the gap between germline ends came to 10 bases. This CDR3 is built from 15 residues. CDR1 and CDR2 from the germline V gene are PRHDT and FYEKMQ (reference sequence).

This clonotype was seen many times. CDR3 in amino acids: CASSYTDTGELFF. CDR3 bases: TGTGCCAGCAGTTACACGGACACCGGGGAGCTGTTTTTT. The rearrangement links TRBV6-2 or TRBV6-3 to TRBJ2-2; D is undetermined. V lost 2 bases and J lost 3, with 4 bases in between. Germline V gene data show CDR1 as MNHEY and CDR2 as SVGEGT. The CDR3 is made up of 13 amino acids.

The sample holds many counts of this clonotype. V and J are TRBV5-5 and TRBJ1-6; D remains ambiguous. CDR1 is SGHKS, CDR2 YYEKEE, per germline (reference sequence). The CDR3 contains 15 residues. V gave up 0 bases and J gave up 5 bases, with 9 bases separating them. The DNA of the CDR3 is TGTGCCAGCAGCTTGGCCGTGACGGATAATTCACCCCTCCACTTT. Translated, it gives CASSLAVTDNSPLHF.

This clonotype was recorded at least ten times. This sequence joins TRBV28 and TRBJ1-1; the D is unclear. The germline gives CDR1 MDHEN, CDR2 SYDVKM. V lost 4 bases to trimming and J lost 1 base, with 10 bases between them. CDR3 length: 14 amino acids. CDR3 in DNA: TGTGCCAGCAGTTCACGGGCAGGGAACACTGAAGCTTTCTTT. Translated, it gives CASSSRAGNTEAFF. Combining the CDR3 with reference TRBV28 and TRBJ1-1 gives the whole variable domain DVKVTQSSRYLVKRTGEKVFLECVQDMDHENMFWYRQDPGLGLRLIYFSYDVKMKEKGDIPEGYSVSREKKERFSLILESASTNQTSMYLCASSSRAGNTEAFFGQGTRLTVV.

This clonotype was observed many times. This chain uses TRBV29-1 with TRBJ2-3; TRBD2 might be the D (6 bases). V lost 7 bases and J lost 0, with 14 bases in between. Germline values: CDR1 SQVTM, CDR2 ANQGSEA. The CDR3 loop spans 14 amino acids. The chain's CDR3 is CSAAEGTSTDTQYF. The CDR3 region has the DNA TGCAGCGCAGCGGAGGGGACCAGCACAGATACGCAGTATTTT.

This clonotype was found many times. V gene TRBV6-5 combines with J gene TRBJ2-3; a weak D match, TRBD1 (6 bases). CDR3 size: 14 residues. Germline-derived CDR1 and CDR2 are MNHEY and SVGAGI. V lost 4 bases to trimming and J lost 2 bases, with 10 bases between them. The DNA of the CDR3 is TGTGCCAGCAGTTGGACAGTGGCCACAGATACGCAGTATTTT. This codes for CASSWTVATDTQYF.

This clonotype showed up many times. The chain couples TRBV5-1 to TRBJ2-1, with TRBD1 matching 7 bases. The CDR3 runs 13 residues. CDR1 and CDR2 from the germline V gene are SGHRS and YFSETQ. Trimming removed 1 base from V and 9 bases from J; junction bases left unmatched: 4. The CDR3 nucleotides are TGCGCCAGCAGCTTGACAGGGGTCGGTGAGCAGTTCTTC. Translation gives CASSLTGVGEQFF.